This is a list of T cell receptor beta chains from one sample in a study of blood T cell repertoires in COVID-19. The protocol was immunoSEQ multiplex PCR, while the TCRdb copy is restricted to in-frame clones and leaves out a portion. The repertoire holds about 290,000 clones, with around 90% as singletons. What was sequenced was PBMCs or T cells enriched from blood (not recorded which). The receptors here all came from a middle-aged woman who had recovered from COVID-19. The CDR3 runs from the conserved cysteine through the conserved F or W. Each record gives: J gene, D gene, V gene, clone size, CDR3 DNA, CDR3 protein. A D gene is named only where the DNA matches it firmly. Part of the rows lack a size; the others show once, few, many or a class for expanded clones.

j_gene: TRBJ2-5; d_gene: TRBD2; v_gene: TRBV7-9; abundance: -; CDR3nt: TGTGCCAGCAGCCTCAAACCGGGACTAGCGGTCGGGGAGACCCAGTACTTC; CDR3aa: CASSLKPGLAVGETQYF
j_gene: TRBJ2-7; d_gene: TRBD1; v_gene: TRBV4-3; abundance: few; CDR3nt: TGCGCCAGCAGCCAAGGGGGGACAGGGGACGCTTGGCGGGAGCAGTACTTC; CDR3aa: CASSQGGTGDAWREQYF
j_gene: TRBJ2-4; d_gene: -; v_gene: TRBV4-1; abundance: -; CDR3nt: TGCGCCAGCAGCCAAGGTGGGCAGGGAGGAAACATTCAGTACTTC; CDR3aa: CASSQGGQGGNIQYF
j_gene: TRBJ1-6; d_gene: -; v_gene: TRBV2; abundance: -; CDR3nt: TGTGCCAGCAGTGAAGAGGCAGGGGCCTATAATTCACCCCTCCACTTT; CDR3aa: CASSEEAGAYNSPLHF
j_gene: TRBJ2-5; d_gene: -; v_gene: TRBV5-1; abundance: -; CDR3nt: TGCGCCAGCAGCGGGCTTCCGTACCAAGAGACCCAGTACTTC; CDR3aa: CASSGLPYQETQYF
j_gene: TRBJ2-3; d_gene: TRBD2; v_gene: TRBV2; abundance: -; CDR3nt: TGTGCCAGCAGTGTTACTAGCGTAATTAGCACAGATACGCAGTATTTT; CDR3aa: CASSVTSVISTDTQYF
j_gene: TRBJ1-5; d_gene: TRBD1; v_gene: TRBV7-2; abundance: -; CDR3nt: TGTGCCAGCAGCTTAAGGCCCGGGACAGGCAATCAGCCCCAGCATTTT; CDR3aa: CASSLRPGTGNQPQHF
j_gene: TRBJ1-6; d_gene: -; v_gene: TRBV19; abundance: -; CDR3nt: TGTGCCAGTAGTAACACCCAGGGAACCTATAATTCACCCCTCCACTTT; CDR3aa: CASSNTQGTYNSPLHF
j_gene: TRBJ1-4; d_gene: -; v_gene: TRBV18; abundance: -; CDR3nt: TGTGCCAGCTCACCACGACGGGAGGACGAAAAACTGTTTTTT; CDR3aa: CASSPRREDEKLFF
j_gene: TRBJ1-6; d_gene: -; v_gene: TRBV3-1/TRBV3-2; abundance: -; CDR3nt: TGTGCCAGCAGCCAAGACAGGGATTCACCCCTCCACTTT; CDR3aa: CASSQDRDSPLHF
j_gene: TRBJ1-1; d_gene: -; v_gene: TRBV14; abundance: -; CDR3nt: TGTGCCAGCAGCCAAGGCGGTGAAACTTTCTTT; CDR3aa: CASSQGGETFF
j_gene: TRBJ2-5; d_gene: -; v_gene: TRBV15; abundance: -; CDR3nt: TGTGCCACCAGCAGAGATTCTCCGGGATCGGAGACCCAGTACTTC; CDR3aa: CATSRDSPGSETQYF
j_gene: TRBJ1-2; d_gene: TRBD1; v_gene: TRBV6-1; abundance: -; CDR3nt: TGTGCCAGCAGTGAACAGGGCAGGGGGGTCAGGTATGGCTACACCTTC; CDR3aa: CASSEQGRGVRYGYTF
j_gene: TRBJ1-5; d_gene: TRBD1; v_gene: TRBV30; abundance: -; CDR3nt: TGTGCCTGGAATGCCGGGGGACAGGGCTTTCAGCCCCAGCATTTT; CDR3aa: CAWNAGGQGFQPQHF
j_gene: TRBJ1-6; d_gene: -; v_gene: TRBV18; abundance: once; CDR3nt: TGTGCCAGCTCACCACCGGGACATTCGTCCGATTCACCCCTCCACTTT; CDR3aa: CASSPPGHSSDSPLHF
j_gene: TRBJ2-7; d_gene: TRBD2; v_gene: TRBV4-1; abundance: -; CDR3nt: TGCGCCAGCGGCCCACTAGCGGGAGGCCCCTACGAGCAGTACTTC; CDR3aa: CASGPLAGGPYEQYF
j_gene: TRBJ2-5; d_gene: TRBD2; v_gene: TRBV4-2; abundance: -; CDR3nt: TGTGCCAGCAGCCAAGTCGGAGCGGGGCGCCAAGAGACCCAGTACTTC; CDR3aa: CASSQVGAGRQETQYF
j_gene: TRBJ1-2; d_gene: -; v_gene: TRBV30; abundance: -; CDR3nt: TGTGCCTGGAGTTCCCTCTCCGGGAGCGAGATCTTC; CDR3aa: CAWSSLSGSEIF
j_gene: TRBJ1-3; d_gene: -; v_gene: TRBV19; abundance: -; CDR3nt: TGTGCCAGTAGGTTGGGGACTGTCTCTGGAAACACCATATATTTT; CDR3aa: CASRLGTVSGNTIYF
j_gene: TRBJ2-5; d_gene: TRBD2; v_gene: TRBV6-2/TRBV6-3; abundance: -; CDR3nt: TGTGCCAGCAGTTGGACTAGCGGGGTAGGGCGAGAGACCCAGTACTTC; CDR3aa: CASSWTSGVGRETQYF
j_gene: TRBJ1-1; d_gene: -; v_gene: TRBV11-3; abundance: once; CDR3nt: TGTGCCAGCAGCTTATCTGACGCCAGGAAAGCTTTCTTT; CDR3aa: CASSLSDARKAFF
j_gene: TRBJ1-2; d_gene: TRBD1; v_gene: TRBV4-1; abundance: -; CDR3nt: TGCGCCAGCAGCCAACAACAACAGGGGACCTATGGCTACACCTTC; CDR3aa: CASSQQQQGTYGYTF
j_gene: TRBJ1-2; d_gene: -; v_gene: TRBV30; abundance: -; CDR3nt: TGTGCCTGGAGTAGAGAGGGCCTCTATGGCTACACCTTC; CDR3aa: CAWSREGLYGYTF
j_gene: TRBJ1-1; d_gene: -; v_gene: TRBV27; abundance: -; CDR3nt: TGTGCCAGCAGTTTAAAGGGGATCAGGGCTGAAGCTTTCTTT; CDR3aa: CASSLKGIRAEAFF
j_gene: TRBJ2-7; d_gene: -; v_gene: TRBV5-1; abundance: -; CDR3nt: TGCGCCAGCAGCTTGGGTAGTAGGGGGTACGACGAGCAGTACTTC; CDR3aa: CASSLGSRGYDEQYF
j_gene: TRBJ1-6; d_gene: TRBD1; v_gene: TRBV3-1/TRBV3-2; abundance: -; CDR3nt: TGTGCCAGCAGGGGACAGACTAATTCACCCCTCCACTTT; CDR3aa: CASRGQTNSPLHF
j_gene: TRBJ1-3; d_gene: -; v_gene: TRBV7-2; abundance: -; CDR3nt: TGTGCCAGCAGCTTAGGAGGGTACTTCTCTGGAAACACCATATATTTT; CDR3aa: CASSLGGYFSGNTIYF
j_gene: TRBJ1-2; d_gene: TRBD1; v_gene: TRBV6-5; abundance: few; CDR3nt: TGTGCCAGCAGTTACTCGAGGGACAGGTCAGGCTACACCTTC; CDR3aa: CASSYSRDRSGYTF
j_gene: TRBJ2-1; d_gene: TRBD1; v_gene: TRBV5-4; abundance: -; CDR3nt: TGTGCCAGCAGCCCGGGACAGGGTTACAATGAGCAGTTCTTC; CDR3aa: CASSPGQGYNEQFF
j_gene: TRBJ1-6; d_gene: -; v_gene: TRBV25-1; abundance: -; CDR3nt: TGTGCCAGCAGTGAGATGGGGGGTTATAATTCACCCCTCCACTTT; CDR3aa: CASSEMGGYNSPLHF
j_gene: TRBJ1-4; d_gene: TRBD1; v_gene: TRBV11-2; abundance: -; CDR3nt: TGTGCCAGCAGGGTGACAGGGGCTAATGAAAAACTGTTTTTT; CDR3aa: CASRVTGANEKLFF
j_gene: TRBJ2-1; d_gene: TRBD2; v_gene: TRBV9; abundance: -; CDR3nt: TGTGCCAGCAGCGGGACTAGCGGGGGGACTCCGATGGGTGAGCAGTTCTTC; CDR3aa: CASSGTSGGTPMGEQFF
j_gene: TRBJ1-5; d_gene: TRBD1; v_gene: TRBV6-5; abundance: few; CDR3nt: TGTGCCAGCAGCCTACGACAGGGAGCGAATCAGCCCCAGCATTTT; CDR3aa: CASSLRQGANQPQHF
j_gene: TRBJ2-7; d_gene: TRBD2; v_gene: TRBV5-1; abundance: -; CDR3nt: TGCGCCAGCAGCTTAGCGGGAGTCGACGAGCAGTACTTC; CDR3aa: CASSLAGVDEQYF
j_gene: TRBJ1-2; d_gene: TRBD1; v_gene: TRBV5-1; abundance: once; CDR3nt: TGCGCCAGCAGCTTGGTCCAAGGGACAGGGGTTCTCTCTAACTATGGCTACACCTTC; CDR3aa: CASSLVQGTGVLSNYGYTF
j_gene: TRBJ1-5; d_gene: -; v_gene: TRBV18; abundance: -; CDR3nt: TGTGCCAGCTCACCACGGCAGGGAGGTAGCAATCAGCCCCAGCATTTT; CDR3aa: CASSPRQGGSNQPQHF
j_gene: TRBJ2-3; d_gene: TRBD2; v_gene: TRBV27; abundance: -; CDR3nt: TGTGCCAGCAGTGTAGGGACTAGCGGGGGCACAGATACGCAGTATTTT; CDR3aa: CASSVGTSGGTDTQYF
j_gene: TRBJ1-2; d_gene: -; v_gene: TRBV5-1; abundance: -; CDR3nt: TGCGCCAGCAGCTTGGGACCAGGGGATGGTGGGTATGGCTACACCTTC; CDR3aa: CASSLGPGDGGYGYTF
j_gene: TRBJ2-3; d_gene: -; v_gene: TRBV9; abundance: once; CDR3nt: TGTGCCAGCAGCGTCGGCTCCAGGGCAGATACGCAGTATTTT; CDR3aa: CASSVGSRADTQYF
j_gene: TRBJ1-1; d_gene: -; v_gene: TRBV5-4; abundance: -; CDR3nt: TGTGCCAGCAGTCACAGGGCTGAAGGGCAATACTTGAACACTGAAGCTTTCTTT; CDR3aa: CASSHRAEGQYLNTEAFF